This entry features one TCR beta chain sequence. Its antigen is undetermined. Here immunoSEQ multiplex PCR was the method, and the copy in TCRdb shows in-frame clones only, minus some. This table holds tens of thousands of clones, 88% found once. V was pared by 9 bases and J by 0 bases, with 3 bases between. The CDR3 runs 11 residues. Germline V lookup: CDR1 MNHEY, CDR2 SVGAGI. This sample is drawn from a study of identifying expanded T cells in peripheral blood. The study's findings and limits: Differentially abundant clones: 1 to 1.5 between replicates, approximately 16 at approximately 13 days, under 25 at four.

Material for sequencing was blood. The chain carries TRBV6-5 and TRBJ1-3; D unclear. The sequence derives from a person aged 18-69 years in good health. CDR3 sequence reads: CASVSGNTIYF. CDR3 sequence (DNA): TGTGCCAGTGTCTCTGGAAACACCATATATTTT.